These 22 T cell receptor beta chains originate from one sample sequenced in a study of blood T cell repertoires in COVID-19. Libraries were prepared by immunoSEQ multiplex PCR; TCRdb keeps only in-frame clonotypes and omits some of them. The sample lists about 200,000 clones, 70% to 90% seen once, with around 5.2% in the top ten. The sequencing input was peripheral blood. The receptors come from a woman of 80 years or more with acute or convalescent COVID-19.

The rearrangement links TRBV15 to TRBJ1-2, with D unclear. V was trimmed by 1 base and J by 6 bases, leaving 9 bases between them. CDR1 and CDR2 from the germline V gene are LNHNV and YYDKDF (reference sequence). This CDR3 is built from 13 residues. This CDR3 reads CATSRGHLDGYTF. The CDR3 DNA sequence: TGTGCCACCAGCAGAGGACATTTAGATGGCTACACCTTC.

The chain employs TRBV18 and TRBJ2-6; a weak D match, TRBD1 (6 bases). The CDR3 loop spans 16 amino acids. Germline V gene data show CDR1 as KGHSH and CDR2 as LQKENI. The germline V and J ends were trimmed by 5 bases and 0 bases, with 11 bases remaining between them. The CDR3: CASSAGVPSGANVLTF. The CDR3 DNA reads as TGTGCCAGCTCAGCAGGGGTCCCCTCTGGGGCCAACGTCCTGACTTTC.

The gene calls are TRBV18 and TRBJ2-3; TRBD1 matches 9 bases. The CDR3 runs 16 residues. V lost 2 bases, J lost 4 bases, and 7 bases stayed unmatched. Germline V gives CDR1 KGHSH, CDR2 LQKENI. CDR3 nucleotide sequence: TGTGCCAGCTCACCAGCCGGGACAGGGCGTGCAGATACGCAGTATTTT. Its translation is CASSPAGTGRADTQYF.

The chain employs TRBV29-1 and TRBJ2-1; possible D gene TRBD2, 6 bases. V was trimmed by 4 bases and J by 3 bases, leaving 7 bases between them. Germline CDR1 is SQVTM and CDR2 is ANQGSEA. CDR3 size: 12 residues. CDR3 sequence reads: CSVGGVYNEQFF. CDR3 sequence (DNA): TGCAGCGTTGGCGGGGTCTACAATGAGCAGTTCTTC.

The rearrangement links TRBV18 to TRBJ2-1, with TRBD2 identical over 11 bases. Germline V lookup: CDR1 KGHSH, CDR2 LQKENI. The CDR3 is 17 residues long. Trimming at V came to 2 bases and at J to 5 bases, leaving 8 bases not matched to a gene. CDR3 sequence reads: CASSPITSGRGDNEQFF. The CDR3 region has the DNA TGTGCCAGCTCACCAATAACTAGCGGGAGAGGTGACAATGAGCAGTTCTTC.

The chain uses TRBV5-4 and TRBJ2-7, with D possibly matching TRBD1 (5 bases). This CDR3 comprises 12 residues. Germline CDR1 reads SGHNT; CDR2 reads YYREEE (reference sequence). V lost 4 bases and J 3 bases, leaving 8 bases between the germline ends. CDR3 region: CASSTTGYEQYF. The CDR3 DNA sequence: TGTGCCAGCAGCACCACAGGCTACGAGCAGTACTTC.

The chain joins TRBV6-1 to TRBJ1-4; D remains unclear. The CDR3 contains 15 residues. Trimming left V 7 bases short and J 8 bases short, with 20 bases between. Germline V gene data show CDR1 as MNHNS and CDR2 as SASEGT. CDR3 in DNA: TGTGCCAGCACCAGGCTTGAGGGAAGTGTCGAAAAACTGTTTTTT. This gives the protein CASTRLEGSVEKLFF.

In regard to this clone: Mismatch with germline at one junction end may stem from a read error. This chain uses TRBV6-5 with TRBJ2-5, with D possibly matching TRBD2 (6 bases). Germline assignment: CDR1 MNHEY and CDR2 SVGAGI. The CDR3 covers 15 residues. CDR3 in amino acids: CASSYDGGTQGTQYF. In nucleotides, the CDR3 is TGTGCCAGCAGTTACGATGGGGGGACCCAAGGGACCCAGTACTTC.

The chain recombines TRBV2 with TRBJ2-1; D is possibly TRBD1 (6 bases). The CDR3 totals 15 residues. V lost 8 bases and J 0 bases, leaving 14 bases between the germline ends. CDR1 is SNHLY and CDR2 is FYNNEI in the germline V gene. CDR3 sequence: CASGGNRASYNEQFF. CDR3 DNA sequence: TGTGCCAGCGGGGGCAATAGGGCCTCCTACAATGAGCAGTTCTTC. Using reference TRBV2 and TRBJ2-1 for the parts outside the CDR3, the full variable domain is EPEVTQTPSHQVTQMGQEVILRCVPISNHLYFYWYRQILGQKVEFLVSFYNNEISEKSEIFDDQFSVERPDGSNFTLKIRSTKLEDSAMYFCASGGNRASYNEQFFGPGTRLTVL.

DNA of the CDR3: TGCGCCAGCAGCTTGGCGGGACAGGTCACAGATACGCAGTATTTT. This sequence encodes CASSLAGQVTDTQYF. The chain employs TRBV5-1 and TRBJ2-3; TRBD1 matches 8 bases. This CDR3 comprises 15 residues. The V gene end was trimmed by 0 bases and the J gene end by 2 bases; junction bases not matched to a gene: 2. Germline loops: CDR1 SGHRS, CDR2 YFSETQ.

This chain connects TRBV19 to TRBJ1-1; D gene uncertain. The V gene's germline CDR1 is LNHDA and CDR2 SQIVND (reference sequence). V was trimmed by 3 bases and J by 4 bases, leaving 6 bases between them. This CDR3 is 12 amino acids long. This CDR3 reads CASSMKSTEAFF. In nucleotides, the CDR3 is TGTGCCAGTAGTATGAAGAGCACTGAAGCTTTCTTT. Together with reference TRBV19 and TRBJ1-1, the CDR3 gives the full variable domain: DGGITQSPKYLFRKEGQNVTLSCEQNLNHDAMYWYRQDPGQGLRLIYYSQIVNDFQKGDIAEGYSVSREKKESFPLTVTSAQKNPTAFYLCASSMKSTEAFFGQGTRLTVV.

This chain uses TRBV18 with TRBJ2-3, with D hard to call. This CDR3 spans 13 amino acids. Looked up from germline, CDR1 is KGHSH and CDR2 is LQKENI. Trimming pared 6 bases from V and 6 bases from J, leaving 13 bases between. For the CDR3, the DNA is TGTGCCAGCTCGAATGAACTGGAGGATACGCAGTATTTT. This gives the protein CASSNELEDTQYF.

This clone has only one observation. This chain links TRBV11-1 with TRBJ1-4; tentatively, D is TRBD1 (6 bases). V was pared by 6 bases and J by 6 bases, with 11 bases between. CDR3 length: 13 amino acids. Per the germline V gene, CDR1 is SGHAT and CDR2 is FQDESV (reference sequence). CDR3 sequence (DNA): TGTGCCAGCAGTGGGGCAGGGGATGAAAAACTGTTTTTT. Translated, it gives CASSGAGDEKLFF. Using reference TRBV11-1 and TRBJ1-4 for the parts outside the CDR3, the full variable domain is EAEVAQSPRYKITEKSQAVAFWCDPISGHATLYWYRQILGQGPELLVQFQDESVVDDSQLPKDRFSAERLKGVDSTLKIQPAELGDSAMYLCASSGAGDEKLFFGSGTQLSVL.

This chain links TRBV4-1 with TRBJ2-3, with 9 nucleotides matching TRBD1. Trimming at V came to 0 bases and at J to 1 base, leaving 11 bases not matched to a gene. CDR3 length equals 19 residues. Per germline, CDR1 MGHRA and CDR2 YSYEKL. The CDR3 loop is CASSQEWGTGYPGTDTQYF. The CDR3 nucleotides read TGCGCCAGCAGCCAAGAATGGGGGACAGGGTATCCGGGCACAGATACGCAGTATTTT.

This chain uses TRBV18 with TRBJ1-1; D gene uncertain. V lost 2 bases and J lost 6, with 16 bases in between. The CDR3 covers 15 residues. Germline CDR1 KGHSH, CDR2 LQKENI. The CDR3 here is CASSPEGAGIAEAFF. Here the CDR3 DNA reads TGTGCCAGCTCACCAGAGGGAGCGGGGATCGCTGAAGCTTTCTTT.

This CDR3 is CASSPGLAVNTGELFF. The CDR3 DNA reads TGTGCCAGCAGCCCGGGACTAGCGGTTAACACCGGGGAGCTGTTTTTT. This chain connects TRBV5-8 to TRBJ2-2; 11 positions match TRBD2. The CDR3 has 16 amino acids. V was clipped by 4 bases and J by 2 bases; unmatched bases: 4. The germline CDR1 and CDR2 sequences are SGHTS and YDEGEE. The full variable domain, its missing parts supplied by reference TRBV5-8 and TRBJ2-2, is EAGVTQSPTHLIKTRGQQATLRCSPISGHTSVYWYQQALGLGLQFLLWYDEGEERNRGNFPPRFSGRQFPNYSSELNVNALELEDSALYLCASSPGLAVNTGELFFGEGSRLTVL.

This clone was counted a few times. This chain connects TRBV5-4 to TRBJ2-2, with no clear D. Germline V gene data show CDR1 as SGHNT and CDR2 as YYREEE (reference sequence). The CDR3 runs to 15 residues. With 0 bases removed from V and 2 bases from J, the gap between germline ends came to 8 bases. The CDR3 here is CASSLVAANTGELFF. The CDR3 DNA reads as TGTGCCAGCAGCTTGGTTGCGGCAAACACCGGGGAGCTGTTTTTT. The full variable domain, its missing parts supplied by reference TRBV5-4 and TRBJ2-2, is ETGVTQSPTHLIKTRGQQVTLRCSSQSGHNTVSWYQQALGQGPQFIFQYYREEENGRGNFPPRFSGLQFPNYSSELNVNALELDDSALYLCASSLVAANTGELFFGEGSRLTVL.

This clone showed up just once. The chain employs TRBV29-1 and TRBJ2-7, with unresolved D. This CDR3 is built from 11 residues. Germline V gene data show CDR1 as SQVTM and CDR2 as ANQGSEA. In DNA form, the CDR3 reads TGCACCGCAGGTGAGGCCTACGAGCAGTACTTC. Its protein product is CTAGEAYEQYF.

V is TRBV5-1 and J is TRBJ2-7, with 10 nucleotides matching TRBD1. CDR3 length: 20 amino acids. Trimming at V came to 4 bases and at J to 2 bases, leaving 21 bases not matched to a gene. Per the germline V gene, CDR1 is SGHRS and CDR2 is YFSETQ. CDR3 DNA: TGCGCCAGCAGCCATACCTCAAGCCCCGGGACAGGGGTAGGGGCCTACGAGCAGTACTTC. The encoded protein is CASSHTSSPGTGVGAYEQYF.

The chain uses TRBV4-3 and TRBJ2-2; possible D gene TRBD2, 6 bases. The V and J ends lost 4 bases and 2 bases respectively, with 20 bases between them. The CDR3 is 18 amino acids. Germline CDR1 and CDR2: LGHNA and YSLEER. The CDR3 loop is CASSLYSGGSGNTGELFF. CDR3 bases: TGCGCCAGCAGCCTTTACTCCGGGGGTAGCGGAAACACCGGGGAGCTGTTTTTT.

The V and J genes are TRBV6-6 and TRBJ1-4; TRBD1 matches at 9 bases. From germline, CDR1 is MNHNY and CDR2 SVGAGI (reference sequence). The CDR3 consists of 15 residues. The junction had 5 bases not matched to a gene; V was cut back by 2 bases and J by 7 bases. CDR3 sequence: CASSYAGQGVEKLFF. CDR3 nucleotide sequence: TGTGCCAGCAGTTACGCGGGACAGGGCGTTGAAAAACTGTTTTTT.

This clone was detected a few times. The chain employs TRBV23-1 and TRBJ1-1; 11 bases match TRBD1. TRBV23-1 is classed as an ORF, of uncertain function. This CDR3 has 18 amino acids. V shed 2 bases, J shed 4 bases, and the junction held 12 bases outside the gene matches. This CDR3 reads CASSQPFYGQGAVTEAFF. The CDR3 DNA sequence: TGCGCCAGCAGTCAACCATTCTACGGACAGGGGGCGGTCACTGAAGCTTTCTTT.